The 30 T cell receptor beta chains below come from one sample, sequenced in a study of blood T cell repertoires in COVID-19. TCRdb's copy holds only in-frame clones and misses some; the assay was immunoSEQ multiplex PCR. The sample records some 150,000 clones, roughly three quarters being singletons. Material for sequencing was peripheral blood. The receptors were gathered from a middle-aged man with active or convalescent COVID-19.

The chain employs TRBV11-2 and TRBJ2-3, with D unclear. Between the trimmed V and J ends, which lost 1 base and 2 bases, there was a span of 7 bases. Germline CDR1 is SGHAT and CDR2 is FQNNGV. The CDR3 is 14 residues long. The CDR3 region has the DNA TGTGCCAGCAGCTTAGTCAGGAACACAGATACGCAGTATTTT. Translation: CASSLVRNTDTQYF. Variable domain in full (rest from reference TRBV11-2 and TRBJ2-3): EAGVAQSPRYKIIEKRQSVAFWCNPISGHATLYWYQQILGQGPKLLIQFQNNGVVDDSQLPKDRFSAERLKGVDSTLKIQPAKLEDSAVYLCASSLVRNTDTQYFGPGTRLTVL.

The gene calls are TRBV7-9 and TRBJ2-4, with D maybe TRBD1 (6 bases). The germline gives CDR1 SEHNR, CDR2 FQNEAQ (reference sequence). The CDR3 runs 17 residues. Trimming stripped 1 base from V and 3 bases from J, with 16 bases between. This CDR3 is CASSLVVQRTVKNIQYF. Written as DNA, the CDR3 is TGTGCCAGCAGCTTAGTGGTCCAGAGGACAGTCAAAAACATTCAGTACTTC.

Ten or more counts support this clone. The V call is TRBV7-9, the J call TRBJ2-6; D remains ambiguous. The ends were cut back, 1 base at V and 2 bases at J, with 6 bases in the middle. The CDR3 runs to 15 residues. Germline V gene data show CDR1 as SEHNR and CDR2 as FQNEAQ (reference sequence). The CDR3 reads CASSLGGTGANVLTF. CDR3 DNA sequence: TGTGCCAGCAGCTTAGGCGGAACTGGGGCCAACGTCCTGACTTTC.

The V and J genes are TRBV28 and TRBJ2-7; D may be TRBD2 (5 bases). The V end was cut by 3 bases, the J end by 2 bases, with 14 bases between. The germline CDR1 and CDR2 sequences are MDHEN and SYDVKM. CDR3 length equals 15 residues. CDR3 DNA: TGTGCCAGCAGTTTTTCGGGGATCCGTACCTACGAGCAGTACTTC. Its translation is CASSFSGIRTYEQYF.

The genes are TRBV7-2 and TRBJ2-1, with 13 bases that match TRBD2. Trimming took 4 bases from V and 7 from J; bases not matched to a gene: 7. CDR3 length: 16 amino acids. Germline V gives CDR1 SGHTA, CDR2 FQGNSA. The CDR3 DNA sequence: TGTGCCAGCAGCTCTCAGACGGGACTAGCGGGAAATGAGCAGTTCTTC. Its translation is CASSSQTGLAGNEQFF.

The chain employs TRBV6-2 or TRBV6-3 and TRBJ2-3, with 8 bases fitting TRBD2. V lost 3 bases and J lost 3; bases outside the gene matches: 5. The CDR3 is 15 residues long. Germline CDR1 reads MNHEY; CDR2 reads SVGEGT. CDR3 residues: CASSYSGDQTDTQYF. The CDR3, as DNA: TGTGCCAGCAGTTATAGCGGGGATCAGACAGATACGCAGTATTTT.

The rearrangement uses TRBV7-9 and TRBJ1-1; 10 bases agree with TRBD1. The CDR3 is 13 amino acids. Germline CDR1 reads SEHNR; CDR2 reads FQNEAQ (reference sequence). Trimming at V came to 5 bases and at J to 7 bases, leaving 4 bases not matched to a gene. The CDR3 nucleotides read TGTGCCAGCAGCCCCGGGACAGGGGTTGAAGCTTTCTTT. This sequence encodes CASSPGTGVEAFF.

The J gene is TRBJ1-2, the V gene TRBV25-1, with 7 bases identical to TRBD1. This CDR3 spans 15 amino acids. The J segment lost 4 bases and the V segment lost 2 bases, leaving 7 bases of the junction unmatched. Germline CDR1 and CDR2: MGHDK and SYGVNS. The DNA of the CDR3 is TGTGCCAGCAGTGAAGGTAACAGGGGAAGCTATGGCTACACCTTC. The encoded protein is CASSEGNRGSYGYTF.

The V and J genes are TRBV19 and TRBJ2-1; 9 bases are shared with TRBD1. Germline lookup yields CDR1 LNHDA and CDR2 SQIVND (reference sequence). The CDR3 has 15 amino acids. V shed 5 bases and J 3 bases; nucleotides not matched to a gene: 5. The CDR3 bases are TGTGCCAGTAGTCCCGGACAGGGGTTCTACAATGAGCAGTTCTTC. Translation gives CASSPGQGFYNEQFF.

This clone was seen once. The V gene is TRBV14, the J gene TRBJ2-5; maybe TRBD2 (6 bases). Trimming took 5 bases from V and 2 from J, leaving 12 bases between them. There are 14 residues in the CDR3. Germline values: CDR1 SGHDN, CDR2 FVKESK. This chain's CDR3 is CASSKAGAQETQYF. CDR3 bases: TGTGCCAGCAGCAAAGCGGGTGCGCAAGAGACCCAGTACTTC.

There are many counts of this clone. The rearrangement links TRBV10-1 to TRBJ2-7, with 10 positions matching TRBD2. Trimming cost V 0 bases and J 7 bases; bases outside gene matches: 6. This CDR3 has 15 residues. Germline lookup yields CDR1 WNHNN and CDR2 SYGVQD (reference sequence). The CDR3 sequence: CASSESPSGSLEQYF. The DNA of the CDR3 is TGCGCCAGCAGTGAGTCTCCTAGCGGGAGCTTAGAGCAGTACTTC.

V and J are TRBV9 and TRBJ2-1, with TRBD2 matching 8 bases. J lost 7 bases, V lost 0 bases, and 6 bases had no gene match. The CDR3 loop spans 15 amino acids. Looked up from germline, CDR1 is SGDLS and CDR2 is YYNGEE. The CDR3 sequence: CASSVAGSGTNEQFF. For the CDR3, the DNA is TGTGCCAGCAGCGTAGCTGGTAGCGGGACGAATGAGCAGTTCTTC.

V and J are TRBV5-1 and TRBJ2-1; TRBD2 might be the D (5 bases). V was cut by 0 bases and J by 1 base, with 14 bases left in between. Germline lookup yields CDR1 SGHRS and CDR2 YFSETQ. The CDR3 sequence is 17 residues long. The CDR3 nucleotides read TGCGCCAGCAGCTTGGCTCTGACACTAGGGTCCTACAATGAGCAGTTCTTC. Translation: CASSLALTLGSYNEQFF.

The rearrangement uses TRBV28 and TRBJ1-2; D is perhaps TRBD1 (5 bases). The V end was cut by 5 bases, the J end by 2 bases, with 12 bases between. This CDR3 has 14 residues. The V gene's germline CDR1 is MDHEN and CDR2 SYDVKM. CDR3 bases: TGTGCCAGCAGTCCCGTGCCAGGGAACTATGGCTACACCTTC. This translates into CASSPVPGNYGYTF.

This clone was recorded once. This sequence joins TRBV6-5 and TRBJ2-7; 8 bases are shared with TRBD1. V trimming: 5 bases; J trimming: 2 bases; junction bases outside the gene matches: 5. The CDR3 sequence is 14 residues long. Germline values: CDR1 MNHEY, CDR2 SVGAGI. The CDR3 sequence is CASSLQGGTYEQYF. The CDR3 DNA is TGTGCCAGCAGTCTACAGGGGGGTACCTACGAGCAGTACTTC.

This clone was counted once. The chain uses TRBV7-8 and TRBJ2-1, with TRBD2 matching 12 bases. CDR1 and CDR2 from the germline V gene are SGHVS and FQNEAQ. The CDR3 has 18 amino acids. V lost 1 base to trimming and J lost 5 bases; unmatched junction nucleotides: 9. CDR3 sequence (DNA): TGTGCCAGCAGCTTAGTGAGGACTAGCGGGACCCGAAACAATGAGCAGTTCTTC. This sequence encodes CASSLVRTSGTRNNEQFF.

This rearrangement joins TRBV5-1 to TRBJ2-1, with 9 bases that match TRBD1. This CDR3 region has 16 residues. The J segment lost 8 bases and the V segment lost 1 base, leaving 10 bases of the junction unmatched. Germline V gene lookup returns CDR1 SGHRS and CDR2 YFSETQ. As DNA, the CDR3 is TGCGCCAGCAGCTTGATCAGGACCGACAGGGGGGATGAGCAGTTCTTC. It specifies CASSLIRTDRGDEQFF.

In its sample, this clone was seen once. V is TRBV24-1 and J is TRBJ1-2; a weak D match, TRBD1 (5 bases). V dropped 7 bases and J dropped 4 bases, with 6 bases sitting between them. Germline V gene sequence: CDR1 KGHDR, CDR2 SFDVKD. The CDR3 is 11 residues long. The CDR3 bases are TGTGCCACCAGCGACAGCTATGGCTACACCTTC. Translated, it gives CATSDSYGYTF.

This clone was found a few times. The J gene is TRBJ2-7, the V gene TRBV10-3, with 9 bases identical to TRBD1. Per the germline V gene, CDR1 is ENHRY and CDR2 is SYGVKD. V lost 6 bases to trimming and J lost 5 bases; unmatched junction nucleotides: 11. The CDR3 covers 15 residues. CDR3 bases: TGTGCCATCAGCCGGACAGGGGAAAGGTCCCACGAGCAGTACTTC. Its translation is CAISRTGERSHEQYF.

This clone was detected ten times or more. The chain employs TRBV28 and TRBJ1-1, with D hard to call. The germline V gene encodes CDR1 MDHEN and CDR2 SYDVKM. Trimming took 0 bases from V and 2 from J, leaving 4 bases between them. This CDR3 comprises 13 residues. CDR3 amino acids: CASSLWGNTEAFF. CDR3 in DNA: TGTGCCAGCAGTTTATGGGGCAACACTGAAGCTTTCTTT. Full variable domain (missing parts from reference TRBV28 and TRBJ1-1): DVKVTQSSRYLVKRTGEKVFLECVQDMDHENMFWYRQDPGLGLRLIYFSYDVKMKEKGDIPEGYSVSREKKERFSLILESASTNQTSMYLCASSLWGNTEAFFGQGTRLTVV.

This sequence joins TRBV3-1 (or the pseudogene TRBV3-2) and TRBJ1-2; D is possibly TRBD1 (6 bases). The germline gives CDR1 LGHDT, CDR2 YNNKEL (reference sequence). With 0 bases removed from V and 6 bases from J, the gap between germline ends came to 11 bases. CDR3 length: 14 amino acids. The CDR3 sequence: CASSQDEGEHGYTF. The DNA of the CDR3 is TGTGCCAGCAGCCAAGATGAGGGGGAACATGGCTACACCTTC.

The CDR3 protein is CSVGQGDSEQFF. CDR3 DNA sequence: TGCAGCGTCGGACAGGGGGATAGTGAGCAGTTCTTC. This chain links TRBV29-1 with TRBJ2-1, with 10 bases that match TRBD1. After removal of 6 bases from V and 9 bases from J, the junction contained 5 bases not matched to a gene. Germline CDR1 and CDR2: SQVTM and ANQGSEA. This CDR3 has 12 amino acids.

This clone was seen only a few times. This sequence joins TRBV4-2 and TRBJ1-2; 8 nucleotides match TRBD1. The germline V gene encodes CDR1 LGHNA and CDR2 YNFKEQ. The CDR3 covers 16 residues. V trimming: 4 bases; J trimming: 8 bases; junction bases outside the gene matches: 15. CDR3 coding DNA: TGTGCCAGCAGCCCCCACTCGGGGCAGGGGGCGGAAGGCTACACCTTC. This gives the protein CASSPHSGQGAEGYTF.

In its sample, this clone was seen once. The chain employs TRBV2 and TRBJ1-2, with D possibly matching TRBD1 (5 bases). The CDR3 extends over 15 amino acids. V lost 0 bases, J lost 4 bases, and 12 bases lay in between. Germline values: CDR1 SNHLY, CDR2 FYNNEI. The CDR3 DNA sequence: TGTGCCAGCAGTGAAGCCGGGACTATTGGCTATGGCTACACCTTC. Translated, it gives CASSEAGTIGYGYTF.

This rearrangement joins TRBV28 to TRBJ1-2; D is perhaps TRBD1 (5 bases). The V end was cut by 7 bases, the J end by 2 bases, with 8 bases between. Germline V lookup: CDR1 MDHEN, CDR2 SYDVKM. The CDR3 is 12 amino acids. In nucleotides, the CDR3 is TGTGCCAGCAAGGCAGGGAACTATGGCTACACCTTC. This gives the protein CASKAGNYGYTF.

This clone appeared once. The chain is built from TRBV5-1 and TRBJ1-1; D uncertain. The V end was cut by 0 bases, the J end by 6 bases, with 15 bases between. CDR1 SGHRS and CDR2 YFSETQ come from the germline V gene. The length of the CDR3 is 15 residues. CDR3 sequence (DNA): TGCGCCAGCAGCTTGGAGGCGGGATGGATGCCTGAAGCTTTCTTT. Its protein product is CASSLEAGWMPEAFF.

The chain recombines TRBV7-2 with TRBJ1-5; unclear D gene. The CDR3 length is 15 residues. The V end lost 4 bases, the J end lost 4 bases, and 14 bases lay between the germline ends. Germline V CDR1 and CDR2: SGHTA, FQGNSA. This chain's CDR3 is CASSSVGRSNQPQHF. As DNA, the CDR3 is TGTGCCAGCAGCTCCGTTGGCCGGAGTAATCAGCCCCAGCATTTT.

The chain joins TRBV6-1 to TRBJ2-5, with D tentatively TRBD2 (6 bases). Germline V CDR1 and CDR2: MNHNS, SASEGT. With 3 bases removed from V and 1 base from J, the gap between germline ends came to 12 bases. CDR3 length equals 15 residues. The CDR3 region is CASSDSRGLQETQYF. The CDR3, as DNA: TGTGCCAGCAGTGATTCACGGGGACTCCAAGAGACCCAGTACTTC.

This clone was seen a few times. The chain uses TRBV25-1 and TRBJ2-5; 8 nucleotides align to TRBD2. V shed 6 bases, J shed 3 bases, and the junction held 3 bases outside the gene matches. Germline V gene data show CDR1 as MGHDK and CDR2 as SYGVNS. This CDR3 spans 13 amino acids. The CDR3 region has the DNA TGTGCCAGCAGCCCGGGGGGGGAAGAGACCCAGTACTTC. As protein: CASSPGGEETQYF.

The genes are TRBV4-2 and TRBJ2-1, with 12 bases lining up with TRBD2. The trim removed 0 bases at V and 9 bases at J, leaving 15 bases unmatched. The CDR3 loop spans 19 amino acids. Germline lookup yields CDR1 LGHNA and CDR2 YNFKEQ. CDR3 amino acids: CASSQDQASGRAGSGEQFF. The CDR3 DNA reads TGTGCCAGCAGCCAAGATCAGGCTAGCGGGAGGGCCGGGTCCGGTGAGCAGTTCTTC.